The 24 T cell receptor beta chains in this list originate from one sample, sequenced in a study of blood T cell repertoires in COVID-19 (dated by TCRdb to 2019 to 2021). Library prep was done by the immunoSEQ multiplex PCR assay. TCRdb took over this immuneACCESS table, retaining in-frame rearrangements with V and J assigned. Such tables are incomplete; in checked studies, under half of the missing clones stem from an unresolved V gene, and the remainder is unexplained. This sample holds about 140,000 clones; over 80% were observed only once. Roughly 1.5% of the sample is in the top ten clones. Sequencing was performed on peripheral blood. These receptors were obtained from a human donor in a cohort sampled during active COVID-19.

This sequence joins TRBV29-1 and TRBJ1-2; D gene uncertain. CDR3 length: 13 amino acids. Trimming removed 3 bases from V and 2 bases from J, with 10 bases in between. Germline values: CDR1 SQVTM, CDR2 ANQGSEA. The CDR3: CSVEVQANYGYTF. In nucleotides, the CDR3 is TGCAGCGTTGAGGTGCAGGCGAACTATGGCTACACCTTC.

CDR3 loop: CASSFGGSISTDTQYF. CDR3 sequence (DNA): TGTGCCAGCAGCTTCGGAGGCTCGATTAGCACAGATACGCAGTATTTT. The V and J genes are TRBV13 and TRBJ2-3, with a possible D match to TRBD2 (5 bases). Germline lookup yields CDR1 PRHDT and CDR2 FYEKMQ (reference sequence). CDR3 size: 16 residues. With 3 bases removed from V and 0 bases from J, the gap between germline ends came to 13 bases.

The chain links TRBV7-2 to TRBJ2-5, with 9 bases lining up with TRBD1. The V segment lost 4 bases and the J segment 9 bases; nucleotides outside the gene matches: 6. The length of the CDR3 is 13 residues. In germline, CDR1 is SGHTA, CDR2 FQGNSA. CDR3 region: CASSSWDRAAQYF. The CDR3 bases are TGTGCCAGCAGCTCCTGGGACAGGGCGGCCCAGTACTTC. Together with reference TRBV7-2 and TRBJ2-5, the CDR3 gives the full variable domain: GAGVSQSPSNKVTEKGKDVELRCDPISGHTALYWYRQSLGQGLEFLIYFQGNSAPDKSGLPSDRFSAERTGGSVSTLTIQRTQQEDSAVYLCASSSWDRAAQYFGPGTRLLVL.

The J gene is TRBJ2-7, the V gene TRBV27; 9 bases match TRBD1. The CDR3 has 14 residues. Losses at the gene ends were 5 bases for V and 9 bases for J; bases not matched to a gene: 11. The V gene's germline CDR1 is MNHEY and CDR2 SMNVEV (reference sequence). The DNA of the CDR3 is TGTGCCAGCAGTCGCCTTAACAGGGGGCTCGGGCAGTACTTC. It translates to CASSRLNRGLGQYF.

The chain uses TRBV5-5 and TRBJ2-7, with TRBD1 matching 8 bases. V was clipped by 1 base and J by 6 bases; unmatched bases: 6. The V gene's germline CDR1 is SGHKS and CDR2 YYEKEE (reference sequence). This CDR3 has 14 amino acids. The CDR3 region has the DNA TGTGCCAGCAGCTTGTGGGACAGGCTCATCGAGCAGTACTTC. Encoded protein: CASSLWDRLIEQYF.

CDR3 in amino acids: CASSAAGPSTDTQYF. CDR3 DNA sequence: TGTGCCAGCAGCGCAGCGGGACCTAGCACAGATACGCAGTATTTT. V and J are TRBV28 and TRBJ2-3, with TRBD2 identical over 7 bases. The CDR3 totals 15 residues. Germline CDR1 reads MDHEN; CDR2 reads SYDVKM. The V and J ends lost 6 bases and 0 bases, in that order; junction bases with no gene match: 6.

V usage is TRBV18 and J usage is TRBJ2-2, with D perhaps matching TRBD1 (6 bases). The CDR3 sequence is 13 residues long. Germline loops: CDR1 KGHSH, CDR2 LQKENI. The V gene lost 3 bases and the J gene lost 5 bases, with 7 bases spanning the gap. CDR3 sequence (DNA): TGTGCCAGCTCACCCACAGGGACCGGGGAGCTGTTTTTT. It is translated as CASSPTGTGELFF.

This clone was seen more than once but under ten times. The CDR3 DNA sequence: TGTGCCAGCAGCTTTGACAGTAGGAACACTGAAGCTTTCTTT. Protein product: CASSFDSRNTEAFF. The chain is built from TRBV7-9 and TRBJ1-1; tentatively, D is TRBD1 (5 bases). CDR1 SEHNR and CDR2 FQNEAQ come from the germline V gene (reference sequence). The CDR3 spans 14 residues. Trimming took off 3 bases at V and 1 base at J, with 9 bases between the two ends.

This chain joins TRBV19 and TRBJ2-5; possibly TRBD1 for D (6 bases). V was pared by 1 base and J by 1 base, with 13 bases between. The germline V gene encodes CDR1 LNHDA and CDR2 SQIVND (reference sequence). CDR3 size: 16 residues. DNA of the CDR3: TGTGCCAGTAGTATAGCATTCGGGGACACCCAAGAGACCCAGTACTTC. Translating it yields CASSIAFGDTQETQYF.

Details on this clone: This sample also contains other DNA sequences that code for the same CDR3. This rearrangement joins TRBV6-5 to TRBJ1-4, with 7 bases lining up with TRBD1. Trimming took 6 bases from V and 2 from J; bases not matched to a gene: 3. Germline assignment: CDR1 MNHEY and CDR2 SVGAGI. There are 14 residues in the CDR3. The CDR3, as DNA: TGTGCCAGCAGCCTGACAGGGACTAATGAAAAACTGTTTTTT. This translates into CASSLTGTNEKLFF.

A word on this clone: One end of the junction is discordant with germline, which a read error may explain. The rearrangement uses TRBV7-7 and TRBJ2-5; 8 nucleotides line up with TRBD2. The CDR3 spans 13 residues. Germline V CDR1 and CDR2: SSHAT, FNYEAQ (reference sequence). CDR3 amino acids: CASSSAGGETQYF. The DNA of the CDR3 is TGTGCTAGCAGTTCCGCGGGGGGTGAGACCCAGTACTTC.

The V and J genes are TRBV3-1 (or the pseudogene TRBV3-2) and TRBJ1-6; D is unresolved. Germline CDR1 reads LGHDT; CDR2 reads YNNKEL (reference sequence). The CDR3 contains 14 residues. Deletions cut 5 bases from V and 6 bases from J, with 11 bases between. CDR3: CASSLRGSNSPLHF. The DNA for the CDR3 is TGTGCCAGCAGCTTACGGGGTTCTAATTCACCCCTCCACTTT.

This clone was seen more than once but under ten times. The chain uses TRBV10-1 and TRBJ1-5; D gene uncertain. The CDR3 sequence is 18 residues long. V was cut by 4 bases and J by 0 bases, with 19 bases left in between. CDR1 and CDR2 (germline): WNHNN, SYGVQD (reference sequence). The CDR3 DNA is TGCGCCAGCAGTGTGGAGGCCAGAAAATTAAATAGCAATCAGCCCCAGCATTTT. Residues: CASSVEARKLNSNQPQHF.

The V gene is TRBV11-2, the J gene TRBJ2-7; 10 bases line up with TRBD1. CDR1 and CDR2 from the germline V gene are SGHAT and FQNNGV. With V trimmed by 5 bases and J by 4 bases, 8 bases remained unmatched. The CDR3 extends over 15 amino acids. This CDR3 reads CASSPRGQGIYEQYF. The CDR3 DNA follows: TGTGCCAGCAGCCCCAGGGGACAGGGGATTTACGAGCAGTACTTC.

The genes are TRBV3-1 (or the pseudogene TRBV3-2) and TRBJ2-7; 7 bases are shared with TRBD2. V dropped 4 bases and J dropped 0; count of bases not matched to a gene: 6. The germline V gene encodes CDR1 LGHDT and CDR2 YNNKEL (reference sequence). This CDR3 region has 15 residues. The chain's CDR3 is CASSLLALSSYEQYF. The CDR3 DNA follows: TGTGCCAGCAGCCTACTAGCGCTAAGCTCCTACGAGCAGTACTTC.

This chain uses TRBV19 with TRBJ2-6; the match to TRBD1 covers 7 bases. This CDR3 has 17 residues. CDR1 and CDR2 (germline): LNHDA, SQIVND (reference sequence). After removal of 7 bases from V and 2 bases from J, the junction contained 11 bases not matched to a gene. CDR3 sequence (DNA): TGTGCCAGTAAAAGCCAAGGGCAGGGGGCTGGGGCCAACGTCCTGACTTTC. This translates into CASKSQGQGAGANVLTF. Full variable domain (missing parts from reference TRBV19 and TRBJ2-6): DGGITQSPKYLFRKEGQNVTLSCEQNLNHDAMYWYRQDPGQGLRLIYYSQIVNDFQKGDIAEGYSVSREKKESFPLTVTSAQKNPTAFYLCASKSQGQGAGANVLTFGAGSRLTVL.

The chain is built from TRBV6-6 and TRBJ1-1, with 12 bases fitting TRBD1. This CDR3 has 15 amino acids. CDR1 and CDR2 (germline): MNHNY, SVGAGI (reference sequence). Losses at the gene ends were 5 bases for V and 6 bases for J; bases not matched to a gene: 7. In DNA form, the CDR3 reads TGTGCCAGCAGTAATGCCGGGACAGGGGGCTCTGAAGCTTTCTTT. It translates to CASSNAGTGGSEAFF.

The V gene is TRBV6-1, the J gene TRBJ2-1; D perhaps matches TRBD2 (6 bases). The CDR3 runs to 14 residues. Trimming took 3 bases from V and 5 from J, leaving 11 bases between them. Germline lookup yields CDR1 MNHNS and CDR2 SASEGT. The CDR3 nucleotides are TGTGCCAGCAGTGAGGCTAGCGCGCACAATGAGCAGTTCTTC. It codes for CASSEASAHNEQFF.

The rearrangement links TRBV6-4 to TRBJ1-2; 7 bases are a match to TRBD1. The CDR3 loop spans 16 amino acids. The germline CDR1 and CDR2 sequences are MRHNA and SNTAGT. V shed 2 bases, J shed 4 bases, and the junction held 10 bases outside the gene matches. CDR3 sequence reads: CASSDAGGQNPYGYTF. In nucleotides, the CDR3 is TGTGCCAGCAGTGACGCGGGGGGACAGAACCCCTATGGCTACACCTTC.

The rearrangement uses TRBV9 and TRBJ1-1; D is perhaps TRBD1 (5 bases). This CDR3 has 13 amino acids. CDR1 is SGDLS and CDR2 is YYNGEE in the germline V gene. Trimming left V 4 bases short and J 7 bases short, with 14 bases between. For the CDR3, the DNA is TGTGCCAGCAGCTCGACAGCTACTCTTGAAGCTTTCTTT. Residues: CASSSTATLEAFF.

This clone was found once. This rearrangement joins TRBV6-1 to TRBJ2-7; tentatively, D is TRBD1 (6 bases). Germline CDR1 MNHNS, CDR2 SASEGT. Trimming removed 1 base from V and 6 bases from J, with 13 bases in between. The CDR3 totals 14 residues. The CDR3 DNA is TGTGCCAGCAGTGAAGTAGGCAGGGGAATCGAGCAGTACTTC. Protein product: CASSEVGRGIEQYF.

The chain carries TRBV27 and TRBJ2-1; D might be TRBD1 (5 bases). V lost 2 bases to trimming and J lost 0 bases, with 11 bases between them. The CDR3 covers 16 residues. CDR1 is MNHEY, CDR2 SMNVEV, per germline (reference sequence). The CDR3 DNA is TGTGCCAGCAGTTTAAGGGGTGGGAACTCCTACAATGAGCAGTTCTTC. This encodes CASSLRGGNSYNEQFF.

In this sample, this clone turned up a few times. The gene calls are TRBV28 and TRBJ2-2; possibly TRBD1 for D (6 bases). V lost 6 bases to trimming and J lost 7 bases, with 18 bases between them. From germline, CDR1 is MDHEN and CDR2 SYDVKM. This CDR3 is built from 15 residues. The DNA of the CDR3 is TGTGCCAGCAGCCGAGTGACAGGATTAGTCGGGGAGCTGTTTTTT. The encoded protein is CASSRVTGLVGELFF.

The chain recombines TRBV4-3 with TRBJ1-1; unclear D gene. In germline, CDR1 is LGHNA, CDR2 YSLEER. Trimming pared 1 base from V and 4 bases from J, leaving 7 bases between. CDR3 length equals 13 residues. The CDR3 DNA sequence: TGCGCCAGCAGCCAAGGGGCAGCCACTGAAGCTTTCTTT. It specifies CASSQGAATEAFF.